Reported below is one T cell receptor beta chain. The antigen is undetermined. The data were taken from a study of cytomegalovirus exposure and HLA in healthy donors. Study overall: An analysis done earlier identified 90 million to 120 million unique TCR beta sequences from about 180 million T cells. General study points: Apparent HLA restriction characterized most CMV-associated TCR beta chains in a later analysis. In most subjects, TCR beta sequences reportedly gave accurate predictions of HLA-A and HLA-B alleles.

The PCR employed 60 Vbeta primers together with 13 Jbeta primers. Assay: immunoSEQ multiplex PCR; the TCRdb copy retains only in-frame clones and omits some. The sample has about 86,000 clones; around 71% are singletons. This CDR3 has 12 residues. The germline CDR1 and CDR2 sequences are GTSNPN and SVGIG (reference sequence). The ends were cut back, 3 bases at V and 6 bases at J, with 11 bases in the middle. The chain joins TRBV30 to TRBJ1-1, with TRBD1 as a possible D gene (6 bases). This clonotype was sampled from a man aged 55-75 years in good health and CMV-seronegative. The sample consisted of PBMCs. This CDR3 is CAWRQGAPEAFF. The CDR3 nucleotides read TGTGCCTGGAGACAGGGTGCGCCTGAAGCTTTCTTT.